A single sample gave rise to the 28 T cell receptor beta chains below, sequenced in a study of blood T cells in healthy people across ages. A J-beta primer mix and a sample-barcoded 5' primer were used in a second PCR of about 7 to 12 cycles. TCRdb reanalysed the 5' RACE reads using MiXCR and keeps one entry per CDR3 protein. The table shows approximately 1,100,000 distinct CDR3 sequences, with roughly 45% occurring only once. Sequenced sample: blood. The receptors were sampled from an older woman in good health.

This clonotype was found a few times. The chain uses TRBV7-2 and TRBJ1-2; a possible D gene is TRBD1 (6 bases). Germline CDR1 reads SGHTA; CDR2 reads FQGNSA. Trimming shortened V by 5 bases and J by 6 bases, and 16 bases separated the two germline ends. The CDR3 covers 14 residues. The CDR3 here is CASSPRRQANGYTF. The CDR3, as DNA: TGTGCCAGCAGCCCCCGCCGACAGGCGAATGGCTACACCTTC.

The chain is built from TRBV11-2 and TRBJ2-3; TRBD1 agrees at 10 bases. The ends lost 5 bases at V and 5 bases at J; junction bases unmatched: 13. CDR1 SGHAT and CDR2 FQNNGV come from the germline V gene. The CDR3 has 17 amino acids. The CDR3: CASSTPRDRGLGDTQYF. The CDR3 nucleotides are TGTGCCAGCAGCACTCCAAGGGACAGGGGTTTAGGAGATACGCAGTATTTT. Complete variable domain (other parts from reference TRBV11-2 and TRBJ2-3): EAGVAQSPRYKIIEKRQSVAFWCNPISGHATLYWYQQILGQGPKLLIQFQNNGVVDDSQLPKDRFSAERLKGVDSTLKIQPAKLEDSAVYLCASSTPRDRGLGDTQYFGPGTRLTVL.

This clonotype has just a few counts. The genes are TRBV11-2 and TRBJ2-1; a weak D match, TRBD2 (6 bases). The V end was cut by 3 bases, the J end by 3 bases, with 21 bases between. CDR3 size: 18 residues. Germline V CDR1 and CDR2: SGHAT, FQNNGV. As DNA, the CDR3 is TGTGCCAGCAGCTTCCTCGTTCTGGAGGGCCGGTACTACAATGAGCAGTTCTTC. It codes for CASSFLVLEGRYYNEQFF.

This clonotype has more than one count but fewer than ten. The chain couples TRBV6-1 to TRBJ1-2, with no clear D. Trimming stripped 6 bases from V and 3 bases from J, with 11 bases between. This CDR3 spans 13 amino acids. Per the germline V gene, CDR1 is MNHNS and CDR2 is SASEGT. DNA for the CDR3: TGTGCCAGCAGGGAGACGGGCGACTATGGCTACACCTTC. Amino acid sequence: CASRETGDYGYTF.

The CDR3 region is CASSPLEGSYQETQYF. Written as DNA, the CDR3 is TGTGCCAGCTCACCACTTGAGGGGTCCTACCAAGAGACCCAGTACTTC. The chain links TRBV18 to TRBJ2-5; D may be TRBD1 or TRBD2 (5 bases each). The CDR3 is made up of 16 amino acids. The germline gives CDR1 KGHSH, CDR2 LQKENI. Trimming took 1 base from V and 0 from J, leaving 12 bases between them.

The V and J genes are TRBV18 and TRBJ2-1; 8 bases match TRBD2. With V trimmed by 3 bases and J by 8 bases, 3 bases remained unmatched. Germline CDR1 and CDR2: KGHSH and LQKENI. The CDR3 extends over 13 amino acids. The CDR3 sequence is CASSPTSGYEQFF. In DNA form, the CDR3 reads TGTGCCAGCTCACCCACTAGCGGCTATGAGCAGTTCTTC.

This CDR3 is CASNDRESGYGYTF. As DNA, the CDR3 is TGTGCCAGCAACGACAGGGAGTCAGGTTATGGCTACACCTTC. The rearrangement joins TRBV25-1 to TRBJ1-2; the match to TRBD1 covers 7 bases. Germline CDR1 and CDR2: MGHDK and SYGVNS. This CDR3 region has 14 residues. With V trimmed by 7 bases and J by 5 bases, 10 bases remained unmatched.

The V call is TRBV20-1, the J call TRBJ2-2; tentatively, D is TRBD2 (6 bases). The CDR3 consists of 17 residues. Trimming shortened V by 0 bases and J by 1 base, and 15 bases separated the two germline ends. Germline CDR1 and CDR2: DFQATT and SNEGSKA (reference sequence). For the CDR3, the DNA is TGCAGTGCTAGAGAGCGAATGGGGGGAGGGAACACCGGGGAGCTGTTTTTT. Encoded protein: CSARERMGGGNTGELFF.

There are many counts of this clonotype. V gene TRBV11-1 combines with J gene TRBJ2-5; 8 nucleotides line up with TRBD1. V shed 3 bases, J shed 4 bases, and the junction held 4 bases outside the gene matches. The CDR3 runs 14 residues. Germline V gene lookup returns CDR1 SGHAT and CDR2 FQDESV (reference sequence). The CDR3 here is CASSFGQGRETQYF. In nucleotides, the CDR3 is TGTGCCAGCAGCTTTGGACAGGGTAGAGAGACCCAGTACTTC.

The genes are TRBV11-2 and TRBJ2-5, with 8 bases matching TRBD2. V was clipped by 3 bases and J by 1 base; unmatched bases: 4. CDR3 length: 15 residues. Germline assignment: CDR1 SGHAT and CDR2 FQNNGV. The CDR3 loop is CASSFPSGSQETQYF. CDR3 in DNA: TGTGCCAGCAGCTTCCCTAGCGGGTCCCAAGAGACCCAGTACTTC. The whole variable domain, filled in from reference TRBV11-2 and TRBJ2-5, reads EAGVAQSPRYKIIEKRQSVAFWCNPISGHATLYWYQQILGQGPKLLIQFQNNGVVDDSQLPKDRFSAERLKGVDSTLKIQPAKLEDSAVYLCASSFPSGSQETQYFGPGTRLLVL.

This clonotype was detected only a few times. V and J are TRBV28 and TRBJ2-4, with D possibly matching TRBD1 (5 bases). The CDR3 loop spans 16 amino acids. Per the germline V gene, CDR1 is MDHEN and CDR2 is SYDVKM. Trimming cost V 1 base and J 0 bases, with 10 bases left between them. In DNA, the CDR3 is TGTGCCAGCAGTTTATTGTCCAGGGCAGCCAAAAACATTCAGTACTTC. This gives the protein CASSLLSRAAKNIQYF. The variable domain in full, with the rest retrieved from reference TRBV28 and TRBJ2-4, is DVKVTQSSRYLVKRTGEKVFLECVQDMDHENMFWYRQDPGLGLRLIYFSYDVKMKEKGDIPEGYSVSREKKERFSLILESASTNQTSMYLCASSLLSRAAKNIQYFGAGTRLSVL.

The CDR3 DNA is TGTGCCAGCTACGAGGAGGGTTGGGGCAATGAGCAGTTCTTC. Translating gives CASYEEGWGNEQFF. The chain uses TRBV6-2 or TRBV6-3 and TRBJ2-1; maybe TRBD2 (6 bases). The germline V gene encodes CDR1 MNHEY and CDR2 SVGEGT. The CDR3 is 14 residues long. V was clipped by 8 bases and J by 6 bases, with 17 bases between them.

The chain combines TRBV5-1 with TRBJ2-7; D not resolved. V shed 3 bases and J shed 6 bases, with 10 bases lying between them. The CDR3 is 12 amino acids. CDR1 is SGHRS and CDR2 is YFSETQ in the germline V gene. CDR3 sequence reads: CASSSFGIEQYF. CDR3 bases: TGCGCCAGCAGCTCCTTTGGAATCGAGCAGTACTTC.

The rearrangement links TRBV20-1 to TRBJ2-5; 12 nucleotides match TRBD1. The J call is doubtful: the DNA matches TRBJ2-7 better. The CDR3 covers 15 residues. The germline CDR1 and CDR2 sequences are DFQATT and SNEGSKA (reference sequence). In nucleotides, the CDR3 is TGCAGTGCCAATGCCGGGACAGGGGGCTTTTACGAGCAGTACTTC. This translates into CSANAGTGGFYEQYF.

This clonotype was counted only a few times. This chain connects TRBV29-1 to TRBJ2-4, with D tentatively TRBD2 (6 bases). The germline V and J ends were trimmed by 4 bases and 4 bases, with 11 bases remaining between them. The CDR3 totals 13 residues. Per the germline V gene, CDR1 is SQVTM and CDR2 is ANQGSEA. For the CDR3, the DNA is TGCAGCGTTGTGAGGGACTGGAAAAACATTCAGTACTTC. It translates to CSVVRDWKNIQYF.

The rearrangement links TRBV7-9 to TRBJ2-1; D tentatively reads TRBD1 or TRBD2 (5 bases each). The germline V gene has CDR1 SEHNR and CDR2 FQNEAQ (reference sequence). This CDR3 spans 16 amino acids. Trimming removed 3 bases from V and 0 bases from J, with 12 bases in between. Here the CDR3 DNA reads TGTGCCAGCAGCTTGGTGACTGGGGGCTCCTACAATGAGCAGTTCTTC. Translating it yields CASSLVTGGSYNEQFF. The full variable domain, its missing parts supplied by reference TRBV7-9 and TRBJ2-1, is DTGVSQNPRHKITKRGQNVTFRCDPISEHNRLYWYRQTLGQGPEFLTYFQNEAQLEKSRLLSDRFSAERPKGSFSTLEIQRTEQGDSAMYLCASSLVTGGSYNEQFFGPGTRLTVL.

This clonotype was picked up a small number of times. The rearrangement joins TRBV12-3 or TRBV12-4 to TRBJ2-3, with 7 bases fitting TRBD1. Losses at the gene ends were 5 bases for V and 1 base for J; bases not matched to a gene: 3. The CDR3 is made up of 14 amino acids. The CDR3: CASSDDRGTDTQYF. CDR3 bases: TGTGCCAGCAGTGACGACAGGGGCACAGATACGCAGTATTTT.

The V gene is TRBV5-6, the J gene TRBJ2-4, with 10 bases fitting TRBD1. The J call may not be correct, given that the DNA end is closer to TRBJ2-7. The CDR3 spans 14 residues. Germline V gene sequence: CDR1 SGHDT, CDR2 YYEEEE. The CDR3 here is CASNTGTGAYEQYF. CDR3 coding DNA: TGTGCCAGCAATACCGGGACAGGGGCCTACGAGCAGTACTTC.

V and J are TRBV12-3 or TRBV12-4 and TRBJ1-2; 7 nucleotides line up with TRBD1. The CDR3 length is 16 residues. V lost 5 bases, J lost 2 bases, and 11 bases stayed unmatched. The CDR3 DNA reads as TGTGCCAGCAGTCTCAGGGGGGACTTGAAAAACTATGGCTACACCTTC. As protein: CASSLRGDLKNYGYTF.

A few counts support this clonotype. J is TRBJ2-1 and V is TRBV20-1; TRBD1 or TRBD2 may be the D gene (5 bases each). Germline V lookup: CDR1 DFQATT, CDR2 SNEGSKA (reference sequence). The CDR3 loop spans 17 amino acids. Deletions cut 2 bases from V and 6 bases from J, with 23 bases between. This CDR3 is CSARNPSGLAGLNEQFF. DNA for the CDR3: TGCAGTGCTAGAAACCCTTCTGGGCTAGCAGGGCTCAATGAGCAGTTCTTC.

This clonotype has more than one count but fewer than ten. V and J are TRBV7-9 and TRBJ2-5; D is perhaps TRBD1 (6 bases). Germline loops: CDR1 SEHNR, CDR2 FQNEAQ (reference sequence). The CDR3 has 12 amino acids. The V and J ends lost 1 base and 12 bases respectively, with 12 bases between them. The CDR3 nucleotides read TGTGCCAGCAGCTTAGAGGCCGAGGGGGAGTACTTC. Translation: CASSLEAEGEYF.

J is TRBJ1-1 and V is TRBV3-1; D is unresolved. Per the germline V gene, CDR1 is LGHDT and CDR2 is YNNKEL (reference sequence). The CDR3 spans 12 residues. Deletions cut 1 base from V and 11 bases from J, with 11 bases between. The CDR3 DNA reads TGTGCCAGCAGCCAAGCCAGGTCGGGGGCTTTCTTT. Translated: CASSQARSGAFF.

This clonotype showed up just once. The genes are TRBV20-1 and TRBJ2-1; 10 bases match TRBD2. The J call is in doubt because the DNA end fits TRBJ2-7 better. Germline lookup yields CDR1 DFQATT and CDR2 SNEGSKA (reference sequence). There are 15 residues in the CDR3. The CDR3 is CSAPKLAGAYNEQYF. CDR3 coding DNA: TGCAGTGCCCCTAAGCTAGCGGGAGCATACAATGAGCAGTACTTC.

This clonotype has just a few counts. V usage is TRBV27 and J usage is TRBJ2-5, with 7 bases matching TRBD1. Germline V gene lookup returns CDR1 MNHEY and CDR2 SMNVEV (reference sequence). The CDR3 is made up of 13 amino acids. Trimming took 6 bases from V and 7 from J; bases not matched to a gene: 8. The CDR3 sequence: CASRGQRYWTQYF. CDR3 sequence (DNA): TGTGCCAGCAGGGGACAGCGGTATTGGACCCAGTACTTC.

The chain uses TRBV5-1 and TRBJ2-1, with D hard to call. Trimming removed 1 base from V and 8 bases from J, with 10 bases in between. The CDR3 sequence is 13 residues long. Germline lookup yields CDR1 SGHRS and CDR2 YFSETQ. The chain's CDR3 is CASSLLRGDEQFF. The CDR3 DNA sequence: TGCGCCAGCAGCTTGTTAAGAGGCGATGAGCAGTTCTTC.

The rearrangement links TRBV20-1 to TRBJ2-7, with 8 nucleotides matching TRBD1. The V segment lost 5 bases and the J segment 4 bases; nucleotides outside the gene matches: 10. CDR3 length: 14 amino acids. The germline CDR1 and CDR2 sequences are DFQATT and SNEGSKA (reference sequence). Here the CDR3 DNA reads TGCAGTGCTGAGAGCCGGGACAGGCGTTACGAGCAGTACTTC. The encoded protein is CSAESRDRRYEQYF.

At least ten counts were recorded for this clonotype. The genes are TRBV10-2 and TRBJ2-5, with D possibly TRBD1 on 6 matching bases. The V end lost 4 bases, the J end lost 11 bases, and 17 bases lay between the germline ends. The CDR3 has 13 amino acids. The germline CDR1 and CDR2 sequences are WSHSY and SAAADI. The CDR3 DNA reads as TGCGCCAGCAGTGGGGTCAGGGGTGCGCCGCAGTACTTC. Its protein is CASSGVRGAPQYF.

The chain is built from TRBV4-1 and TRBJ2-3; possible D gene TRBD2, 7 bases. Germline V gives CDR1 MGHRA, CDR2 YSYEKL. The CDR3 totals 15 residues. V gave up 4 bases and J gave up 3 bases, with 14 bases separating them. The CDR3: CASSLRGGVTDTQYF. CDR3 bases: TGCGCCAGCAGCCTCCGAGGGGGGGTGACAGATACGCAGTATTTT.